A selection of T cell receptor beta chains follows, all from one sample in a study of post-analysis software for immune sequencing data. One entry per CDR3 protein results from TCRdb running MiXCR on the PCR reads. The sample records fewer than 900,000 distinct CDR3 sequences, around 42% being singletons. Sequencing was carried out using blood. These receptors originate from a girl aged 10-17 years with multiple sclerosis. Each CDR3 is given with its conserved first and last residue. The D gene is left open where the match is weak. Some rows mark clone size as missing; the rest say once, few, many or name a class of expanded clone.

size: few; J: TRBJ2-6; length: 17; V: TRBV12-3/TRBV12-4; D: TRBD1; CDR3: CASSPGQGRSGANVLTF; DNA: TGTGCCAGCAGTCCGGGACAGGGGCGCTCTGGGGCCAACGTCCTGACTTTC
size: .; J: TRBJ1-1; length: 13; V: TRBV29-1; D: .; CDR3: CSVHYSGPTEAFF; DNA: TGCAGCGTTCACTATTCAGGGCCCACTGAAGCTTTCTTT
size: few; J: TRBJ2-3; length: 15; V: TRBV20-1; D: .; CDR3: CSARDQGFHTDTQYF; DNA: TGCAGTGCTAGAGATCAAGGGTTCCACACAGATACGCAGTATTTT
size: .; J: TRBJ2-7; length: 15; V: TRBV7-8; D: TRBD2; CDR3: CASSYTSGRSDEQYF; DNA: TGTGCCAGCAGCTATACTAGCGGGAGGTCGGACGAGCAGTACTTC
size: .; J: TRBJ2-7; length: 14; V: TRBV15; D: .; CDR3: CATSRDIRSGEQYF; DNA: TGTGCCACCAGCAGAGATATACGGTCCGGTGAGCAGTACTTC
size: few; J: TRBJ1-1; length: 14; V: TRBV20-1; D: .; CDR3: CSARDLRGNTEAFF; DNA: TGCAGTGCTAGAGATCTGAGGGGGAACACTGAAGCTTTCTTT
size: .; J: TRBJ2-7; length: 15; V: TRBV5-1; D: .; CDR3: CASSLLTYQLDEQYF; DNA: TGCGCCAGCAGCTTATTAACCTATCAACTCGACGAGCAGTACTTC
size: .; J: TRBJ2-3; length: 16; V: TRBV20-1; D: .; CDR3: CSAARGGGGSTDTQYF; DNA: TGCAGTGCCGCGAGGGGGGGAGGGGGATCTACAGATACGCAGTATTTT
size: .; J: TRBJ2-7; length: 12; V: TRBV9; D: .; CDR3: CASRDIVLEQYF; DNA: TGTGCCAGCAGGGACATCGTTCTCGAGCAGTACTTC
size: .; J: TRBJ1-6; length: 14; V: TRBV12-3/TRBV12-4; D: .; CDR3: CASSWTSASSPLHF; DNA: TGTGCCAGCAGTTGGACCTCAGCCAGTTCACCCCTCCACTTT
size: .; J: TRBJ1-1; length: 10; V: TRBV9; D: .; CDR3: CASSPREAFF; DNA: TGTGCCAGCAGCCCCCGGGAAGCTTTCTTT
size: .; J: TRBJ2-1; length: 15; V: TRBV12-3/TRBV12-4; D: .; CDR3: CASTLPPTGSNEQFF; DNA: TGTGCCAGCACCCTCCCACCCACAGGTTCGAATGAGCAGTTCTTC
size: .; J: TRBJ2-5; length: 14; V: TRBV10-3; D: TRBD2; CDR3: CAISESVLAGEQYF; DNA: TGTGCCATCAGTGAGTCGGTGCTAGCGGGGGAGCAGTACTTC
size: .; J: TRBJ2-7; length: 16; V: TRBV7-9; D: TRBD1; CDR3: CASSDGDRGGSYEQYF; DNA: TGTGCCAGCAGCGACGGGGACAGGGGAGGTTCCTACGAGCAGTACTTC